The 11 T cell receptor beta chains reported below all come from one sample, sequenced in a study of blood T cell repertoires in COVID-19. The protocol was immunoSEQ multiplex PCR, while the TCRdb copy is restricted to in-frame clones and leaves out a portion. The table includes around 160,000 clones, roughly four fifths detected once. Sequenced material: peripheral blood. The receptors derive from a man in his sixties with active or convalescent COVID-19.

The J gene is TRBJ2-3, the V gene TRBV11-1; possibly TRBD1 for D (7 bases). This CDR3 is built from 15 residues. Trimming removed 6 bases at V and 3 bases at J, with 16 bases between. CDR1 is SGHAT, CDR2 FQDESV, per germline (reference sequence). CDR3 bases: TGTGCCAGCAGACGCCGACAGGGACTTACAGATACGCAGTATTTT. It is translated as CASRRRQGLTDTQYF.

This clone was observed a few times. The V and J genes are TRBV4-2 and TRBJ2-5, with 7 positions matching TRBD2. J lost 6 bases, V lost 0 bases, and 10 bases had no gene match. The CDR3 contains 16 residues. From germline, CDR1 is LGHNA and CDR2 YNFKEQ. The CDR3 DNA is TGTGCCAGCAGCCAAGATCTTGAGGGCGGGGGAAAGACCCAGTACTTC. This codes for CASSQDLEGGGKTQYF.

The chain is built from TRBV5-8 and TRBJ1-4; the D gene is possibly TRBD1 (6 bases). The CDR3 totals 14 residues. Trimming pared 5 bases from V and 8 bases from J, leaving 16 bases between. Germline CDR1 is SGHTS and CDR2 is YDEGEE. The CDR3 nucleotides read TGTGCCAGCAGGGCCCGGGCGCAGGGGGAAAAACTGTTTTTT. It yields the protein CASRARAQGEKLFF.

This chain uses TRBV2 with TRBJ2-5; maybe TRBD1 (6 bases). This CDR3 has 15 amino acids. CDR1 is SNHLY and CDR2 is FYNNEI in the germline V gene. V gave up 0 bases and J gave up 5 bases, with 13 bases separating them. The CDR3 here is CASSEADLTGETQYF. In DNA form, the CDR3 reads TGTGCCAGCAGTGAAGCCGACTTAACAGGGGAGACCCAGTACTTC.

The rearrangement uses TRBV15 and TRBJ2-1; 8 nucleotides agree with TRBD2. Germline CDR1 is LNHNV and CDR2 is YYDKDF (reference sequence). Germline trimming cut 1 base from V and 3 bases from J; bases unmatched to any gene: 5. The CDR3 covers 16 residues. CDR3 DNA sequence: TGTGCCACCAGCAGAGGCCATAGCGGGAACTACAATGAGCAGTTCTTC. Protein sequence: CATSRGHSGNYNEQFF.

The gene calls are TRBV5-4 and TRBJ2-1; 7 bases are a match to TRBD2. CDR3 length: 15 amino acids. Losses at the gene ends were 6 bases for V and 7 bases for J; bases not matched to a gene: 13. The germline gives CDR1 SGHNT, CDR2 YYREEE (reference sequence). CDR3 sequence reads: CASTLGSGEANEQFF. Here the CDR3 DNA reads TGTGCCAGCACCCTTGGGAGCGGGGAGGCAAATGAGCAGTTCTTC.

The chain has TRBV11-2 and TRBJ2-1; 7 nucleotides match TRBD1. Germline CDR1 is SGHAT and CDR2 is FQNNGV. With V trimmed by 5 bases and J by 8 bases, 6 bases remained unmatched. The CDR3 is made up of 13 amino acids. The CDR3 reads CASSPDRSHEQFF. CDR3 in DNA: TGTGCCAGCAGCCCGGACAGGTCGCATGAGCAGTTCTTC. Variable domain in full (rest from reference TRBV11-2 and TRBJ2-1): EAGVAQSPRYKIIEKRQSVAFWCNPISGHATLYWYQQILGQGPKLLIQFQNNGVVDDSQLPKDRFSAERLKGVDSTLKIQPAKLEDSAVYLCASSPDRSHEQFFGPGTRLTVL.

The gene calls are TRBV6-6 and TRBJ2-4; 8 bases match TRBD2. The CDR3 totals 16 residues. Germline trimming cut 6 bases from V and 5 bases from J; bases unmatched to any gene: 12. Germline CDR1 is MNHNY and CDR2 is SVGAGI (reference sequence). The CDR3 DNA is TGTGCCAGCAGCCAAGGGGCTAGCGGGTCGCAAAACATTCAGTACTTC. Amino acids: CASSQGASGSQNIQYF.

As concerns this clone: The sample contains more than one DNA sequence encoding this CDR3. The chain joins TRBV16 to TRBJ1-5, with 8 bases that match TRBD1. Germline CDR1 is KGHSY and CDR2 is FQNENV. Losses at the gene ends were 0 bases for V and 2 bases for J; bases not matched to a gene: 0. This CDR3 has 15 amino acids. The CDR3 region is CASSQSGQGNQPQHF. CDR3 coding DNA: TGTGCCAGCAGCCAATCGGGACAGGGCAATCAGCCCCAGCATTTT.

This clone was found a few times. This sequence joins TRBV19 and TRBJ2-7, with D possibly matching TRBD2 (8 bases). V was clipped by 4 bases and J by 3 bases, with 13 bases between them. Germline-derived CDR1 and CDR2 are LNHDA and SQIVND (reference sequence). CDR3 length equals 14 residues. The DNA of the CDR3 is TGTGCCAGTAGTAATAGCGGGACAGTCTACGAGCAGTACTTC. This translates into CASSNSGTVYEQYF.

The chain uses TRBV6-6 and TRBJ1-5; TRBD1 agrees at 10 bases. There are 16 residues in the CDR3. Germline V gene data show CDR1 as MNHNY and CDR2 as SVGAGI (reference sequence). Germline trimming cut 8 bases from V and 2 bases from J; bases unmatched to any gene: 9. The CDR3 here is CASGSDRGFGNQPQHF. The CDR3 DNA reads TGTGCCAGCGGATCGGACAGGGGGTTTGGCAATCAGCCCCAGCATTTT.